What follows is one T cell receptor beta chain and its context. The sample belongs to a study of technical replicates of blood from a handful of donors. The CDR3 spans 12 residues. Trimming removed 4 bases from V and 7 bases from J; junction bases left unmatched: 3. Germline V gene lookup returns CDR1 SGHRS and CDR2 YFSETQ. Here immunoSEQ multiplex PCR was the method, and the copy in TCRdb shows in-frame clones only, minus some. Among under 75,000 clones, approximately 84% were seen once, and the ten largest hold around 5.1%. The source material was PBMCs. V gene TRBV5-1 combines with J gene TRBJ1-1; 8 nucleotides line up with TRBD1. This sequence was found in a human donor in good health. Some clones in this sample may be carry-over from other donors' samples. The DNA of the CDR3 is TGCGCCAGCAGCGTGGACAGGGTTGAAGCTTTCTTT. It is translated as CASSVDRVEAFF.